A single sample is the source of the 2 T cell receptor beta chains below, sequenced in a study of blood T cell repertoires in COVID-19. Using immunoSEQ multiplex PCR, the repertoire was profiled, and TCRdb retains in-frame clones only, with some absent. This table has around 260,000 clones, roughly 88% appearing once. The sequencing sample was made of PBMCs or T cells enriched from blood (not recorded which). The receptors here all came from a woman aged 25 to 39 who had recovered from COVID-19.

With respect to this clone: The identical CDR3 is also encoded by other nucleotide sequences in the sample. The rearrangement links TRBV20-1 to TRBJ1-2, with 8 bases fitting TRBD1. After removal of 5 bases from V and 6 bases from J, the junction contained 2 bases not matched to a gene. The CDR3 sequence is 11 residues long. CDR1 and CDR2 (germline): DFQATT, SNEGSKA (reference sequence). The CDR3 protein is CSARQGNGYTF. In nucleotides, the CDR3 is TGCAGTGCTCGACAGGGGAATGGCTACACCTTC.

This clone was seen more than once but under ten times. The chain couples TRBV28 to TRBJ2-4, with TRBD1 identical over 10 bases. V was pared by 2 bases and J by 0 bases, with 4 bases of the junction left unmatched. This CDR3 contains 17 residues. Germline V CDR1 and CDR2: MDHEN, SYDVKM. The CDR3 nucleotides read TGTGCCAGCAGTTTAGAGGGACAGGGGCTAGCCAAAAACATTCAGTACTTC. Its translation: CASSLEGQGLAKNIQYF. The entire variable domain, with the rest obtained from reference TRBV28 and TRBJ2-4, is as follows: DVKVTQSSRYLVKRTGEKVFLECVQDMDHENMFWYRQDPGLGLRLIYFSYDVKMKEKGDIPEGYSVSREKKERFSLILESASTNQTSMYLCASSLEGQGLAKNIQYFGAGTRLSVL.